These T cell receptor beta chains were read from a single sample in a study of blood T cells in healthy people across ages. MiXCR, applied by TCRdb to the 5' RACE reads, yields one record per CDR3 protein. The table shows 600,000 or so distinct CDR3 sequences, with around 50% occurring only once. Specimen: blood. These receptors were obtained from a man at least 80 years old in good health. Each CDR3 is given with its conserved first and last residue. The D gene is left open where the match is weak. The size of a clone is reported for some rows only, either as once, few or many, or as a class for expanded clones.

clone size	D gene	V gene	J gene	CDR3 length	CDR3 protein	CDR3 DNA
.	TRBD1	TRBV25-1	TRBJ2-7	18	CAGSVRDREAPSSYEQYF	TGTGCCGGCAGTGTCCGGGACAGGGAGGCCCCCAGCTCCTACGAGCAGTACTTC
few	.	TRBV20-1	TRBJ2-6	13	CSASVPGANVLTF	TGCAGTGCTAGTGTCCCTGGGGCCAACGTCCTGACTTTC
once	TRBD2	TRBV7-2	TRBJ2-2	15	CASSSGRTNTGELFF	TGTGCCAGCAGCTCCGGGAGGACGAACACCGGGGAGCTGTTTTTT
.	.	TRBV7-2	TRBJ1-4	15	CASSPRAGWDEKLFF	TGTGCCAGCAGCCCGCGGGCAGGGTGGGATGAAAAACTGTTTTTT
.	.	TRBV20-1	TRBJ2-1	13	CSATRDSYNEQFF	TGCAGTGCTACCCGGGACTCATACAATGAGCAGTTCTTC
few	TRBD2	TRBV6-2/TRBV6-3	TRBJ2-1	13	CASSRGGLNEQFF	TGTGCCAGCAGTCGGGGGGGTCTCAATGAGCAGTTCTTC
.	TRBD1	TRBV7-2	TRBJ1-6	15	CASSLERDRNSPLHF	TGTGCCAGCAGCTTAGAACGGGACAGAAATTCACCCCTCCACTTT
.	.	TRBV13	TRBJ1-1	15	CASIGSGTENTEAFF	TGTGCCAGCATAGGATCCGGGACGGAAAACACTGAAGCTTTCTTT
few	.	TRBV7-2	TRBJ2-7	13	CASSSGLGYEQYF	TGTGCCAGCAGCTCAGGGTTAGGATACGAGCAGTACTTC
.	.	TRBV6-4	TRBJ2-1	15	CASSEGDPTYNEQFF	TGTGCCAGCAGTGAGGGGGATCCAACCTACAATGAGCAGTTCTTC
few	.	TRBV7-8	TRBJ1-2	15	CASSLTGRNHYGYTF	TGTGCCAGCAGCTTAACGGGCAGGAATCACTATGGCTACACCTTC
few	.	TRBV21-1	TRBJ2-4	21	CASSKAVNIRDRGPPRDIQYF	TGTGCCAGCAGCAAAGCCGTTAATATCCGGGACAGGGGGCCTCCGAGGGACATTCAGTACTTC
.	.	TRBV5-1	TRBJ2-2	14	CASTQARDTGELFF	TGCGCCAGCACCCAGGCCCGAGACACCGGGGAGCTGTTTTTT
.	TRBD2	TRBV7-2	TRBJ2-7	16	CASSLGGTSGGYEQYF	TGTGCCAGCAGCTTAGGAGGGACTAGCGGAGGATACGAGCAGTACTTC
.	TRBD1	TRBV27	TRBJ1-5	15	CASSLGGGPNQPQHF	TGTGCCAGCAGTTTGGGAGGGGGCCCCAATCAGCCCCAGCATTTT
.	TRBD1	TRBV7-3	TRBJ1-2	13	CASSLTGDGGYTF	TGTGCCAGCAGTTTGACAGGGGATGGCGGCTACACCTTC
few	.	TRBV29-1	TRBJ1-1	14	CSVREHQGSTEAFF	TGCAGCGTCCGGGAACACCAAGGGAGCACTGAAGCTTTCTTT
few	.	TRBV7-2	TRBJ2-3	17	CASIPEMGKTYTDTQYF	TGTGCCAGCATCCCCGAAATGGGGAAGACCTACACAGATACGCAGTATTTT
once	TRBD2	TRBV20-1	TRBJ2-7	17	CSARDRTSGPKAREQYF	TGCAGTGCTAGAGACAGGACTAGCGGGCCAAAGGCCCGCGAGCAGTACTTC
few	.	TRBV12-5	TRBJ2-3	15	CASGPRGDHTDTQYF	TGTGCTAGTGGCCCCAGAGGGGATCACACAGATACGCAGTATTTT
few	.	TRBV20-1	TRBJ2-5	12	CSANPQQETQYF	TGCAGTGCTAACCCCCAACAAGAGACCCAGTACTTC
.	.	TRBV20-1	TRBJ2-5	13	CSARARLQETQYF	TGCAGTGCTAGAGCTCGGCTGCAAGAGACCCAGTACTTC
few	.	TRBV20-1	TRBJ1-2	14	CSATRDGNNYGYTF	TGCAGTGCTACTCGGGACGGCAATAACTATGGCTACACCTTC
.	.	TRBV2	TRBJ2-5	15	CASSGGLGSAETQYF	TGTGCCAGCAGTGGGGGGCTGGGATCCGCAGAGACCCAGTACTTC